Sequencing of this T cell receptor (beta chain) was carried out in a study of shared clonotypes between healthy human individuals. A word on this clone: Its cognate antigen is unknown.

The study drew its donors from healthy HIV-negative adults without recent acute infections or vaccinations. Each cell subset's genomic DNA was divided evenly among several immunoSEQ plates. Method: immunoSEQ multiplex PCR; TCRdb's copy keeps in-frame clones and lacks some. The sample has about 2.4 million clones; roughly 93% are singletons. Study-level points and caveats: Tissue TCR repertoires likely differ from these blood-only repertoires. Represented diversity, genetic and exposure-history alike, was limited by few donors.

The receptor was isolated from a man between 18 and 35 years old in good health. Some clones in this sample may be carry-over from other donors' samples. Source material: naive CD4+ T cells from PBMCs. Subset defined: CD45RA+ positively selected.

This CDR3 reads CASRLFSGANVLTF. In DNA form, the CDR3 reads TGTGCCAGTAGGCTGTTCTCTGGGGCCAACGTCCTGACTTTC. This sequence joins TRBV19 and TRBJ2-6; D is uncertain. V was cut by 6 bases and J by 0 bases, with 6 bases left in between. Germline CDR1 is LNHDA and CDR2 is SQIVND (reference sequence). The CDR3 has 14 amino acids.